This TCR beta chain is drawn from a study of cytomegalovirus exposure and HLA in healthy donors. Study-level background: The roughly 120 million unique TCR beta sequences, from around 200 million T cells, were found by an earlier analysis. Study-level results: Researchers reported in a later analysis that common viral pathogens appeared linked to several top clusters. What was likely a sequencing artifact was a cluster of highly shared sequence variants.

The V gene end was trimmed by 6 bases and the J gene end by 3 bases; junction bases not matched to a gene: 10. The germline V gene has CDR1 MDHEN and CDR2 SYDVKM. The CDR3 is 16 amino acids. In the case of this clone: Its antigen is unidentified.

PCR primers comprised 60 Vbeta and 13 Jbeta primers. This table comes from immunoSEQ multiplex PCR, and its TCRdb copy is limited to in-frame clones, with some not included. Of 130,000 to 150,000 clones listed, approximately 78% are singletons. Input material: PBMCs. This clonotype was sampled from a man aged 35-49 years in good health and CMV-seropositive. This chain joins TRBV28 and TRBJ2-3, with 9 bases matching TRBD1. CDR3 coding DNA: TGTGCCAGCAGCCGAGCCGGGACAGGGCGGACAGATACGCAGTATTTT. It specifies CASSRAGTGRTDTQYF.